Following are 18 T cell receptor beta chains from one sample sequenced in a study of T cell responses to AZD1222 COVID-19 vaccine. Assay used: immunoSEQ multiplex PCR; TCRdb lists only in-frame clones, some missing. The table shows around 100,000 clones, with more than 85% occurring only once. The sequences come from peripheral blood, collected on day 0 of AZD1222 vaccination. These TCRs come from an adult in good health.

The chain uses TRBV30 and TRBJ1-3; possible D gene TRBD1, 5 bases. Trimming took off 3 bases at V and 4 bases at J, with 22 bases between the two ends. This CDR3 is built from 17 residues. CDR1 and CDR2 (germline): GTSNPN, SVGIG (reference sequence). The CDR3 region has the DNA TGTGCCTGGAGAACGGACGGGGCCTCTAGTCGAGGAAACACCATATATTTT. It yields the protein CAWRTDGASSRGNTIYF.

This clone appeared a few times. Written as DNA, the CDR3 is TGTGCCACCCAGGGGATAGGGGCCAACGTCCTGACTTTC. The encoded protein is CATQGIGANVLTF. The gene calls are TRBV24-1 and TRBJ2-6; D perhaps matches TRBD1 (6 bases). This CDR3 has 13 residues. Trimming left V 9 bases short and J 4 bases short, with 9 bases between. Germline V gives CDR1 KGHDR, CDR2 SFDVKD.

This chain joins TRBV2 and TRBJ2-2; D ambiguous. V lost 3 bases, J lost 1 base, and 12 bases lay in between. Germline CDR1 and CDR2: SNHLY and FYNNEI. The CDR3 is 16 residues long. The CDR3 here is CASSDRRTMNTGELFF. In nucleotides, the CDR3 is TGTGCCAGCAGTGATAGGCGGACCATGAACACCGGGGAGCTGTTTTTT.

The CDR3 region is CASSQGVGGNYGYTF. The CDR3 nucleotides read TGCGCCAGCAGCCAAGGGGTCGGGGGTAACTATGGCTACACCTTC. V usage is TRBV4-3 and J usage is TRBJ1-2; a possible D gene is TRBD1 (5 bases). The germline V gene has CDR1 LGHNA and CDR2 YSLEER. Trimming cost V 1 base and J 1 base, with 10 bases left between them. CDR3 length: 15 residues.

The rearrangement uses TRBV19 and TRBJ2-1, with TRBD1 matching 9 bases. CDR1 and CDR2 (germline): LNHDA, SQIVND (reference sequence). This CDR3 spans 15 amino acids. The V gene end was trimmed by 6 bases and the J gene end by 6 bases; junction bases not matched to a gene: 9. CDR3 amino acids: CASRQPGQGSNEQFF. Here the CDR3 DNA reads TGTGCCAGTAGACAGCCGGGACAGGGAAGCAATGAGCAGTTCTTC.

V is TRBV21-1 and J is TRBJ2-7; whether TRBD2, the table's D call, matches the DNA was not checked. TRBV21-1 is described as a pseudogene. The CDR3 sequence is 16 residues long. CDR3 protein: CASSKGVGLAPYEQYF. For the CDR3, the DNA is TGTGCCAGCAGCAAAGGGGTCGGACTAGCGCCCTACGAGCAGTACTTC.

This clone was counted a few times. The CDR3 here is CASSLPGTEAFF. CDR3 nucleotides: TGCGCCAGCAGCTTGCCGGGGACTGAAGCTTTCTTT. The gene calls are TRBV5-1 and TRBJ1-1; no clear D. V was cut by 1 base and J by 5 bases, with 6 bases left in between. This CDR3 has 12 residues. CDR1 and CDR2 (germline): SGHRS, YFSETQ. Filled out from reference TRBV5-1 and TRBJ1-1, the complete variable domain reads KAGVTQTPRYLIKTRGQQVTLSCSPISGHRSVSWYQQTPGQGLQFLFEYFSETQRNKGNFPGRFSGRQFSNSRSEMNVSTLELGDSALYLCASSLPGTEAFFGQGTRLTVV.

The rearrangement links TRBV9 to TRBJ1-1; 7 bases map to TRBD1. This CDR3 region has 14 residues. The V and J ends lost 3 bases and 9 bases, in that order; junction bases with no gene match: 11. Germline CDR1 SGDLS, CDR2 YYNGEE. The CDR3 DNA reads as TGTGCCAGCAGCGGGATACAGGGGCGAGGTAAAGCTTTCTTT. Residues: CASSGIQGRGKAFF.

The chain has TRBV28 and TRBJ2-1; 7 nucleotides agree with TRBD2. Germline loops: CDR1 MDHEN, CDR2 SYDVKM. CDR3 length: 16 residues. The trim removed 6 bases at V and 4 bases at J, leaving 12 bases unmatched. In DNA form, the CDR3 reads TGTGCCAGCAGCCCCGCCCGACTAGCAGTTTACAATGAGCAGTTCTTC. Translation: CASSPARLAVYNEQFF. Looking up the rest from reference TRBV28 and TRBJ2-1 gives the full variable domain: DVKVTQSSRYLVKRTGEKVFLECVQDMDHENMFWYRQDPGLGLRLIYFSYDVKMKEKGDIPEGYSVSREKKERFSLILESASTNQTSMYLCASSPARLAVYNEQFFGPGTRLTVL.

DNA for the CDR3: TGTGCCAGCAGTGAACTCAGTAGTAGCACCGGGGAGCTGTTTTTT. Translating it yields CASSELSSSTGELFF. The chain couples TRBV6-1 to TRBJ2-2; D uncertain. V shed 2 bases and J shed 4 bases, with 11 bases lying between them. The CDR3 totals 15 residues. Looked up from germline, CDR1 is MNHNS and CDR2 is SASEGT.

The chain joins TRBV25-1 to TRBJ1-3; tentative D call: TRBD1 (5 bases). V lost 7 bases and J lost 2, with 24 bases in between. CDR1 is MGHDK, CDR2 SYGVNS, per germline. This CDR3 comprises 18 residues. The CDR3: CASTPRTRQSLTGNTIYF. CDR3 nucleotides: TGTGCCAGCACCCCTAGGACCCGACAGTCGTTAACTGGAAACACCATATATTTT.

This chain joins TRBV7-9 and TRBJ2-5; D gene unclear. The CDR3 has 14 amino acids. Germline lookup yields CDR1 SEHNR and CDR2 FQNEAQ (reference sequence). V lost 0 bases, J lost 4 bases, and 9 bases lay in between. CDR3 sequence reads: CASSLASLRETQYF. The DNA of the CDR3 is TGTGCCAGCAGCTTAGCTAGCCTCCGAGAGACCCAGTACTTC. The complete variable domain, with remaining parts taken from reference TRBV7-9 and TRBJ2-5, reads DTGVSQNPRHKITKRGQNVTFRCDPISEHNRLYWYRQTLGQGPEFLTYFQNEAQLEKSRLLSDRFSAERPKGSFSTLEIQRTEQGDSAMYLCASSLASLRETQYFGPGTRLLVL.

CDR3 nucleotide sequence: TGTGCCAGCAGAGCCTCCGGGACGGAAAAACTGTTTTTT. Translating gives CASRASGTEKLFF. This chain links TRBV2 with TRBJ1-4, with TRBD1 as a possible D gene (5 bases). Per germline, CDR1 SNHLY and CDR2 FYNNEI. The CDR3 runs to 13 residues. V lost 6 bases and J 8 bases, leaving 13 bases between the germline ends.

The chain recombines TRBV4-2 with TRBJ2-3; tentatively, D is TRBD1 or TRBD2 (5 bases each). Trimming took off 3 bases at V and 4 bases at J, with 11 bases between the two ends. There are 14 residues in the CDR3. Germline V CDR1 and CDR2: LGHNA, YNFKEQ. The CDR3 region has the DNA TGTGCCAGCAGCCAGAGGGACCGGGCAGATACGCAGTATTTT. Translated, it gives CASSQRDRADTQYF.

The chain is built from TRBV19 and TRBJ1-6; D unclear. The CDR3 is made up of 13 amino acids. Per the germline V gene, CDR1 is LNHDA and CDR2 is SQIVND (reference sequence). The V and J ends lost 3 bases and 10 bases respectively, with 10 bases between them. The chain's CDR3 is CASSIGPLSPLHF. CDR3 nucleotide sequence: TGTGCCAGTAGTATTGGGCCCCTATCACCCCTCCACTTT.

The V call is TRBV3-1 (or the pseudogene TRBV3-2), the J call TRBJ1-2, with D perhaps matching TRBD1 (6 bases). The germline gives CDR1 LGHDT, CDR2 YNNKEL (reference sequence). The ends were cut back, 1 base at V and 8 bases at J, with 20 bases in the middle. This CDR3 spans 16 amino acids. CDR3 protein: CASSQGALAGAGGYTF. Written as DNA, the CDR3 is TGTGCCAGCAGCCAAGGGGCTCTTGCGGGGGCCGGGGGCTACACCTTC.

J is TRBJ2-1 and V is TRBV5-1; 7 bases line up with TRBD2. CDR1 SGHRS and CDR2 YFSETQ come from the germline V gene. This CDR3 region has 16 residues. The V and J ends lost 4 bases and 6 bases, in that order; junction bases with no gene match: 13. In DNA form, the CDR3 reads TGCGCCAGCAGCGTGGGAGGCGGGAGCGCGACCAATGAGCAGTTCTTC. This translates into CASSVGGGSATNEQFF.

This chain uses TRBV5-1 with TRBJ2-7, with D possibly being TRBD1 or TRBD2 (5 bases each). This CDR3 has 14 amino acids. V lost 6 bases, J lost 1 base, and 14 bases lay in between. Per the germline V gene, CDR1 is SGHRS and CDR2 is YFSETQ. In DNA, the CDR3 is TGCGCCAGCACCGAGGGTGGGGGTTCCTACGAGCAGTACTTC. Amino acid sequence: CASTEGGGSYEQYF.